A single TCR beta chain is shown here with its context. What it binds is unknown. Germline-derived CDR1 and CDR2 are SGDLS and YYNGEE. The CDR3 is 12 residues long. V was cut by 5 bases and J by 0 bases, with 5 bases left in between. The data belong to a study of lymphopenia after photon versus proton radiotherapy. Study-wide findings and caveats: Relative stability marked proton patients; photon patients lost diversity and naive cells. After the lymphocyte nadir, photon-treated repertoires showed oligoclonal expansion, especially of CD8+ Temra cells. Better survival with proton therapy was suggested as possible, not demonstrated. Larger post-nadir TCR diversity loss correlated inversely with survival in deceased patients.

The data were produced by immunoSEQ multiplex PCR, yet TCRdb's version contains in-frame clones alone and is incomplete. The data hold tens of thousands of clones, with roughly nine tenths observed a single time. Sequenced here: peripheral blood, sampled from a patient treated with photon-based radiotherapy. The TCR was taken from a woman in her forties or fifties with cholangiocarcinoma. The chain uses TRBV9 and TRBJ1-2; D not certain. The CDR3 nucleotides read TGTGCCAGCAGGGACCCTAACTATGGCTACACCTTC. Translating it yields CASRDPNYGYTF.